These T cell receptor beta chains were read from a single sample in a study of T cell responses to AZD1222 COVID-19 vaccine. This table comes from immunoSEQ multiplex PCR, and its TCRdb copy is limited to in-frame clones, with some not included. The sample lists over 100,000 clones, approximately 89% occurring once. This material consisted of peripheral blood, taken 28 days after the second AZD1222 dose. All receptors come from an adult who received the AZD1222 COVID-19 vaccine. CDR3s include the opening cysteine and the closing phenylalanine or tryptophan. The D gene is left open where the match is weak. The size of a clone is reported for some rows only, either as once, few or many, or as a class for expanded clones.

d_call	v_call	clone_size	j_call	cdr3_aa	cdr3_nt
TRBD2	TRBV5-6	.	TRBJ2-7	CASSASLGLSYEQYF	TGTGCCAGCAGCGCGTCCTTGGGACTATCCTACGAGCAGTACTTC
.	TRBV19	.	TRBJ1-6	CASSILELSPLHF	TGTGCCAGTAGTATATTGGAACTTTCACCCCTCCACTTT
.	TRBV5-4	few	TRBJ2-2	CASSLRTDTGELFF	TGTGCCAGCAGCTTGCGCACGGACACCGGGGAGCTGTTTTTT
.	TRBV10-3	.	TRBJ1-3	CAIRSPLLSSGNTIYF	TGTGCCATACGAAGCCCTTTGCTGAGCTCTGGAAACACCATATATTTT
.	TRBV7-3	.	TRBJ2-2	CASSSYTGELFF	TGTGCCAGCAGCTCTTACACCGGGGAGCTGTTTTTT
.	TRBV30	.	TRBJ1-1	CAWSPWSLMNTEAFF	TGTGCCTGGAGTCCTTGGTCCCTAATGAACACTGAAGCTTTCTTT
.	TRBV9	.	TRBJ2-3	CASSGFSGTSTDTQYF	TGTGCCAGCAGCGGATTTAGCGGAACTAGCACAGATACGCAGTATTTT
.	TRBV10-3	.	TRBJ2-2	CAISEERGGNTGELFF	TGTGCCATCAGTGAGGAACGTGGAGGGAACACCGGGGAGCTGTTTTTT
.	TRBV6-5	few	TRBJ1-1	CASRPGQNTEAFF	TGTGCCAGCAGGCCCGGACAGAACACTGAAGCTTTCTTT
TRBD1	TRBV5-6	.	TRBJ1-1	CASSLGPGQHEAFF	TGTGCCAGCAGCTTGGGGCCGGGACAGCATGAAGCTTTCTTT
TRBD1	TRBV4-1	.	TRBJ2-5	CASSQEARTGYKTQYF	TGCGCCAGCAGCCAAGAAGCCCGGACAGGTTACAAGACCCAGTACTTC
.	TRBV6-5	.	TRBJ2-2	CASHTGGNTGELFF	TGTGCCAGCCACACAGGAGGCAACACCGGGGAGCTGTTTTTT
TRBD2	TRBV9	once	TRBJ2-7	CASSPSRGAGARSYEQYF	TGTGCCAGCAGCCCTTCACGTGGGGCGGGAGCCCGCTCCTACGAGCAGTACTTC
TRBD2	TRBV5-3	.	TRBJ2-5	CARGTCGRVGETQYF	TGTGCCAGAGGGACTTGCGGGAGGGTAGGAGAGACCCAGTACTTC
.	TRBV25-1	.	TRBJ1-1	CASGRRGASAFF	TGTGCCAGCGGACGGAGGGGGGCTTCGGCTTTCTTT
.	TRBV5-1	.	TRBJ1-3	CASSSEGTIYF	TGCGCCAGCAGTTCGGAAGGGACGATATATTTT
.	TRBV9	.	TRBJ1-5	CASSVSRVQGQPQHF	TGTGCCAGCAGCGTATCTCGGGTTCAGGGGCAGCCCCAGCATTTT
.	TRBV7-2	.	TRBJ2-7	CASSLEYEQYF	TGTGCCAGCAGCTTAGAGTACGAGCAGTACTTC
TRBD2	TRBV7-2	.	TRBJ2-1	CASSPTSGGLYEQFF	TGTGCCAGCAGCCCGACTAGCGGGGGGCTATATGAGCAGTTCTTC
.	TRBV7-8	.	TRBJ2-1	CASSLDINTQSSYNEQFF	TGTGCCAGCAGCTTAGATATTAATACACAGAGCTCCTACAATGAGCAGTTCTTC
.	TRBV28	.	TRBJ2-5	CASSSRGSEETQYF	TGTGCCAGCAGTTCACGGGGGTCAGAAGAGACCCAGTACTTC
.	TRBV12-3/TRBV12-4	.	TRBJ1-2	CASSFEGNYGYTF	TGTGCCAGCAGTTTTGAGGGTAACTATGGCTACACCTTC
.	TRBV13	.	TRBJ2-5	CASSPRDNRGETQYF	TGTGCCAGCAGCCCCCGGGACAACCGGGGAGAGACCCAGTACTTC
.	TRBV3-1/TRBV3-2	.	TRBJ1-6	CASSRTLGPYNSPLHF	TGTGCCAGCAGCCGGACGTTAGGGCCCTATAATTCACCCCTCCACTTT
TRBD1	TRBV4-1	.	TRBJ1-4	CASSQGDRGRMEKLFF	TGCGCCAGCAGCCAAGGTGACAGGGGGCGTATGGAAAAACTGTTTTTT
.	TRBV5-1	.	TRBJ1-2	CASSLDGVAGYTF	TGCGCCAGCAGCTTGGATGGGGTGGCAGGCTACACCTTC
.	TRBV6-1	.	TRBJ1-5	CASSGTGGMGSQPQHF	TGTGCCAGCAGTGGTACAGGTGGGATGGGTAGTCAGCCCCAGCATTTT
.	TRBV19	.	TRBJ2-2	CASTDANTGELFF	TGTGCCAGTACCGATGCGAACACCGGGGAGCTGTTTTTT
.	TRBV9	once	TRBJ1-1	CASSPSGSRTEAFF	TGTGCCAGCAGCCCCTCCGGGAGTAGGACTGAAGCTTTCTTT
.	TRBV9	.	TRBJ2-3	CASSVWAGELGTDTQYF	TGTGCCAGCAGCGTATGGGCCGGGGAGTTGGGCACAGATACGCAGTATTTT
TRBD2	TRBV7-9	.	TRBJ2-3	CASSSGTSGSDTQYF	TGTGCCAGCAGCTCCGGGACTAGCGGGAGTGATACGCAGTATTTT
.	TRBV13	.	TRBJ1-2	CASSPGQLHGYTF	TGTGCCAGCAGCCCTGGACAGCTTCATGGCTACACCTTC
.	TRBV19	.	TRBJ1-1	CASSRTVMNTEAFF	TGTGCCAGTAGTAGGACAGTGATGAACACTGAAGCTTTCTTT
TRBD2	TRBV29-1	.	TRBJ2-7	CSVGTSGNYEQYF	TGCAGCGTTGGGACTAGCGGGAATTACGAGCAGTACTTC
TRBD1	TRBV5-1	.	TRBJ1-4	CASSLGQGATNEKLFF	TGCGCCAGCAGCTTAGGACAGGGGGCAACTAATGAAAAACTGTTTTTT
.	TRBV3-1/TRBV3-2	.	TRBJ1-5	CASSQDTLGRPQHF	TGTGCCAGCAGCCAGGACACCCTAGGGAGGCCCCAGCATTTT
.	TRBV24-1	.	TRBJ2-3	CATSDFDDTDTQYF	TGTGCCACCAGTGATTTCGACGACACAGATACGCAGTATTTT
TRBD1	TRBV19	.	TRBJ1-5	CASSMGDRHSNQPQHF	TGTGCCAGTAGTATGGGGGACAGACATAGCAATCAGCCCCAGCATTTT
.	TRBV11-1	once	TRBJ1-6	CASSLRGSYNSPLHF	TGTGCCAGCAGCTTACGCGGCTCCTATAATTCACCCCTCCACTTT
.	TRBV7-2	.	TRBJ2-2	CASSLGGDAGELFF	TGTGCCAGCAGCCTAGGGGGTGACGCCGGGGAGCTGTTTTTT
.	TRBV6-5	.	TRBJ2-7	CASSRQGGSYEQYF	TGTGCCAGCAGCCGACAGGGAGGGTCCTACGAGCAGTACTTC
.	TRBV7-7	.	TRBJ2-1	CASSPIRGSEQFF	TGTGCCAGCAGCCCGATACGAGGGAGTGAGCAGTTCTTC
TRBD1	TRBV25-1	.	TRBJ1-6	CASSEPTGGNSPLHF	TGTGCCAGCAGTGAGCCCACAGGGGGCAATTCACCCCTCCACTTT
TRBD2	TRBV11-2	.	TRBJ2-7	CASSLSSGVLSSYEQYF	TGTGCCAGCAGCTTAAGTAGCGGGGTACTTAGCTCCTACGAGCAGTACTTC
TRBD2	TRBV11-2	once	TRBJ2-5	CASSLVASGNQETQYF	TGTGCCAGCAGCTTAGTGGCTAGCGGGAACCAAGAGACCCAGTACTTC
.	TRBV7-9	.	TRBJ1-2	CAIAKGYTF	TGTGCCATCGCGAAGGGCTACACCTTC
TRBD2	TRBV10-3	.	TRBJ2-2	CAIAHTGLAGGPGGELFF	TGTGCCATCGCACATACGGGACTAGCGGGAGGGCCCGGCGGGGAGCTGTTTTTT
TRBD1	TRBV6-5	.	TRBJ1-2	CASSPEQGVGYTF	TGTGCCAGCAGCCCCGAACAGGGGGTGGGCTACACCTTC
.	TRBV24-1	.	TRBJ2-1	CATSRPVSNEQFF	TGTGCCACCAGTCGCCCGGTATCGAATGAGCAGTTCTTC
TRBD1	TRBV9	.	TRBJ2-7	CASSVGGTGLIHEQYF	TGTGCCAGCAGCGTAGGAGGGACAGGGCTGATCCACGAGCAGTACTTC
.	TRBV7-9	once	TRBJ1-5	CASSLAGQPQHF	TGTGCCAGCAGCTTGGCGGGGCAGCCCCAGCATTTT
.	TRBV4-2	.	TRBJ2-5	CASSQAGETQYF	TGTGCCAGCAGCCAAGCGGGAGAGACCCAGTACTTC
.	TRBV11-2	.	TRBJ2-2	CASSFVGDGTGELFF	TGTGCCAGCAGCTTCGTGGGGGATGGCACCGGGGAGCTGTTTTTT
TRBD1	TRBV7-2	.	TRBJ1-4	CASRQGRPNEKLFF	TGTGCCAGCAGACAGGGGAGACCTAATGAAAAACTGTTTTTT
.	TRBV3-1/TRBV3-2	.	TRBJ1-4	CASTQRTAGEKLFF	TGTGCCAGCACCCAGAGGACAGCGGGTGAAAAACTGTTTTTT
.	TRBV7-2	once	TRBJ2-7	CASSLDGGPYEQYF	TGTGCCAGCAGCTTAGATGGGGGACCCTACGAGCAGTACTTC
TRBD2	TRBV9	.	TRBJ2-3	CASSVIATSGTDTQYF	TGTGCCAGCAGCGTGATTGCGACTAGCGGCACAGATACGCAGTATTTT